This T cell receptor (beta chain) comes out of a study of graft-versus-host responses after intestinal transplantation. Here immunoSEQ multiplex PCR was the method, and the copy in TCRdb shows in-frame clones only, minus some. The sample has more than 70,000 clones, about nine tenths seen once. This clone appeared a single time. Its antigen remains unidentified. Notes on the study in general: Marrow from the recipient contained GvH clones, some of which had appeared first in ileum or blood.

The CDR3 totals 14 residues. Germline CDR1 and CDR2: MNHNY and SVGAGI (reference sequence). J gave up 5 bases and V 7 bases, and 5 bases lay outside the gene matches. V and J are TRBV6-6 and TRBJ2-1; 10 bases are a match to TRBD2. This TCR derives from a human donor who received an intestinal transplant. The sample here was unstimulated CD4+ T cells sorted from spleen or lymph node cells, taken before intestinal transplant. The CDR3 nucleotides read TGTGCCAGCACCGGACTAGCGGATAACAATGAGCAGTTCTTC. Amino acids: CASTGLADNNEQFF.